This T cell receptor beta chain emerged from a study of blood T cell repertoires in COVID-19. Germline CDR1 reads SGHNT; CDR2 reads YENEEA. The CDR3 spans 14 residues. The V end was cut by 4 bases, the J end by 6 bases, with 12 bases between. Seattle participants joined during active infection and were tracked over time. In the authors' methods: Counts of nucleated cells, estimated from reference gene primer amplification, were obtained. Repertoires were generated with immunoSEQ multiplex PCR, while TCRdb's copy carries only in-frame clones and drops some. That table supplies the V and J calls and clone size; D and trimming were determined from the DNA. The sample consists of a few hundred thousand clones, more than 80% of them appearing once.

The chain carries TRBV11-3 and TRBJ2-2; tentative D call: TRBD1 (6 bases). The sequence came from a woman in her twenties or thirties with COVID-19, enrolled during active disease. Sequenced input: peripheral blood. The CDR3 region is CASSSPGQSGELFF. DNA of the CDR3: TGTGCCAGCAGCTCACCCGGACAGTCCGGGGAGCTGTTTTTT.